This TCR beta chain was recovered during a study of blood T cell repertoires in COVID-19. Across the study: T cells, B-cell-depleted T cells, or PBMCs provided the cDNA or gDNA that served as material.

Original data processing: Scientists estimated how many nucleated cells there were by amplifying reference gene primers. TCRdb's copy holds only in-frame clones and misses some; the assay was immunoSEQ multiplex PCR. The V and J calls and clone size were taken over from that table, and D and trimming were inferred from the DNA. The sample yields some 170,000 clones, 80% to 90% seen once. Patients of the Seattle cohort, enrolled during active infection, were followed longitudinally. This CDR3 contains 14 residues. Germline V gene lookup returns CDR1 SGHVS and CDR2 FQNEAQ. The V and J ends lost 5 bases and 5 bases respectively, with 10 bases between them.

Sequenced: peripheral blood. The rearrangement links TRBV7-8 to TRBJ1-6; D is ambiguous. The receptor comes from a woman aged 40 to 49 with COVID-19, enrolled during active disease. The DNA of the CDR3 is TGTGCCAGCAGCCTCCAGGTGCATAATTCACCCCTCCACTTT. It yields the protein CASSLQVHNSPLHF.